This TCR beta chain was recovered during a study of T cells expressing NK-cell markers. This CDR3 comprises 17 residues. CDR1 is SGHTA and CDR2 is FQGNSA in the germline V gene. Using the 5' RACE reads, TCRdb records one entry per CDR3 protein without DNA. The table for this sample gives about 460,000 distinct CDR3 sequences. The sequencing sample was made of blood T cells: a sorted CD56 or NKG2C T cell subset, CD4+ or CD8+ T cells, or bulk PBMC T cells (not recorded which). This rearrangement joins TRBV7-2 to TRBJ2-3; TCRdb names TRBD2, which stays unverified in the absence of DNA. The origin of this receptor is a woman between 50 and 59 years old in good health. The CDR3 loop is CASSLTGTSTIADTQYF.